Listed here are 2 T cell receptor beta chains from one sample, sequenced in a study of cytomegalovirus exposure and HLA in healthy donors. This PCR relied on a set of 60 Vbeta primers and 13 Jbeta primers. Data came from immunoSEQ multiplex PCR; TCRdb stores just in-frame clones and leaves some out. Found here are under 100,000 clones, around 82% of them singletons; the top ten hold approximately 3.2%. Source material: PBMCs. These receptors came from a man aged 45-65 years in good health and CMV-seronegative.

With regard to this clone: Mismatch with germline at one junction end may stem from a read error. V and J are TRBV15 and TRBJ1-1, with D unresolved. The CDR3 extends over 13 amino acids. The germline V gene encodes CDR1 LNHNV and CDR2 YYDKDF (reference sequence). The DNA of the CDR3 is TGTGCCACCAGCGAGAGGGTTGGTGTTACCCCTCAGTTT. As protein: CATSERVGVTPQF.

The chain links TRBV9 to TRBJ1-2; D possibly corresponds to TRBD1 (5 bases). This CDR3 has 14 residues. Trimming took off 1 base at V and 6 bases at J, with 13 bases between the two ends. The V gene's germline CDR1 is SGDLS and CDR2 YYNGEE. As DNA, the CDR3 is TGTGCCAGCAGCGTATATCCGATCAGGGATGGCTACACCTTC. Translating it yields CASSVYPIRDGYTF. Drawing the rest from reference TRBV9 and TRBJ1-2, the complete variable domain is DSGVTQTPKHLITATGQRVTLRCSPRSGDLSVYWYQQSLDQGLQFLIQYYNGEERAKGNILERFSAQQFPDLHSELNLSSLELGDSALYFCASSVYPIRDGYTFGSGTRLTVV.